Presented here are 5 T cell receptor beta chains from one specimen sequenced in a study of blood T cell repertoires in COVID-19. Method: immunoSEQ multiplex PCR; TCRdb's copy keeps in-frame clones and lacks some. The table lists 40,000 to 50,000 clones, more than 75% of them singletons. Sequencing was done on a sample of peripheral blood. These receptors were obtained from a man aged 65-85 years with active or convalescent COVID-19.

This rearrangement joins TRBV28 to TRBJ1-2; no clear D. V was shortened by 6 bases and J by 0 bases, with 5 bases between the two germline ends. CDR1 MDHEN and CDR2 SYDVKM come from the germline V gene. The CDR3 loop spans 12 amino acids. The CDR3 spells CASRPTNYGYTF. In DNA, the CDR3 is TGTGCCAGCAGGCCTACTAACTATGGCTACACCTTC.

This chain connects TRBV23-1 to TRBJ1-2; TRBD1 agrees at 7 bases. TRBV23-1 is designated an ORF whose function remains uncertain. CDR3 length: 13 residues. Losses at the gene ends were 6 bases for V and 7 bases for J; bases not matched to a gene: 8. The CDR3 nucleotides are TGCGCCAGCAGACAGACAGGGATGCGTGGCTACACCTTC. It yields the protein CASRQTGMRGYTF.

CDR3 sequence (DNA): TGTGCCAGCAGTTACGGAGGATTGACAGGGACGACTGAAGCTTTCTTT. Encoded protein: CASSYGGLTGTTEAFF. This chain connects TRBV6-5 to TRBJ1-1, with 7 bases lining up with TRBD1. V was pared by 2 bases and J by 5 bases, with 11 bases of the junction left unmatched. The CDR3 has 16 residues. Germline V gene lookup returns CDR1 MNHEY and CDR2 SVGAGI.

The J gene is TRBJ1-6, the V gene TRBV30; TRBD1 might be the D (6 bases). The germline V gene encodes CDR1 GTSNPN and CDR2 SVGIG (reference sequence). CDR3 length: 14 amino acids. The V end was cut by 4 bases, the J end by 7 bases, with 14 bases between. CDR3 bases: TGTGCCTGGAATCCGGACAGATTAAATTCACCCCTCCACTTT. It codes for CAWNPDRLNSPLHF.

The rearrangement uses TRBV3-1 (or the pseudogene TRBV3-2) and TRBJ2-3; 9 positions match TRBD2. The ends lost 4 bases at V and 0 bases at J; junction bases unmatched: 11. Germline CDR1 and CDR2: LGHDT and YNNKEL (reference sequence). The CDR3 is 18 amino acids. DNA of the CDR3: TGTGCCAGCAGCCCCCCAGAGGTAGCGGGGGAGAGCACAGATACGCAGTATTTT. This sequence encodes CASSPPEVAGESTDTQYF.